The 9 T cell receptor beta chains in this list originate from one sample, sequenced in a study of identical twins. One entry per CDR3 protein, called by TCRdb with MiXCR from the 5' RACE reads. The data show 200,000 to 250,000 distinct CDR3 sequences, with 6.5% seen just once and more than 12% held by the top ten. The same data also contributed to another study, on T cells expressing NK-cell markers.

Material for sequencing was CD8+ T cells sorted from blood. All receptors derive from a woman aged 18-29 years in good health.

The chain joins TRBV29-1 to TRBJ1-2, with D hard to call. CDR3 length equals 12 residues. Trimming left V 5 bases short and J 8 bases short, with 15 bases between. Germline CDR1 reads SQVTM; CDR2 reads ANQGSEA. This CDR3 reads CSVPGPTGGYTF. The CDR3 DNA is TGCAGCGTTCCCGGGCCTACGGGGGGCTACACCTTC.

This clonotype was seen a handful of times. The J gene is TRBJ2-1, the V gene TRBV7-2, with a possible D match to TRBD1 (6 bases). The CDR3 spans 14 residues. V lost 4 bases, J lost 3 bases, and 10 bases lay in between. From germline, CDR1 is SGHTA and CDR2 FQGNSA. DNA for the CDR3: TGTGCCAGCAGCTACCGGGACAACTACAATGAGCAGTTCTTC. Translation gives CASSYRDNYNEQFF. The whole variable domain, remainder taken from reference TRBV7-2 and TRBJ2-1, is GAGVSQSPSNKVTEKGKDVELRCDPISGHTALYWYRQSLGQGLEFLIYFQGNSAPDKSGLPSDRFSAERTGGSVSTLTIQRTQQEDSAVYLCASSYRDNYNEQFFGPGTRLTVL.

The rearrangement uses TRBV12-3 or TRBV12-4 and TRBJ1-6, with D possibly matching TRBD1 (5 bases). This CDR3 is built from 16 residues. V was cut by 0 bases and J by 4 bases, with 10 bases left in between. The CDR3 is CASSLARDVYNSPLHF. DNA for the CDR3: TGTGCCAGCAGTTTAGCCCGGGACGTGTATAATTCACCCCTCCACTTT.

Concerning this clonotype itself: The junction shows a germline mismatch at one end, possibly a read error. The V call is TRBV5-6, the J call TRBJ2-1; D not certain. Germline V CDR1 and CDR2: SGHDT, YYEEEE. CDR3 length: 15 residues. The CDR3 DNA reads TGTGCCAGGAGCTTGGGTCTGGTCTTCTACAATGAGCAGTTCTTC. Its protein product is CARSLGLVFYNEQFF.

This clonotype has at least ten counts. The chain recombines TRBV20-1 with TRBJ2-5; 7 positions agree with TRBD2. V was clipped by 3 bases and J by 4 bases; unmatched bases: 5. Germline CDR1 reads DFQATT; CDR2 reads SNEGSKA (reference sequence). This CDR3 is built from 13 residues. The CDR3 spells CSAREAGRETQYF. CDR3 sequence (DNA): TGCAGTGCTAGGGAAGCGGGGAGAGAGACCCAGTACTTC.

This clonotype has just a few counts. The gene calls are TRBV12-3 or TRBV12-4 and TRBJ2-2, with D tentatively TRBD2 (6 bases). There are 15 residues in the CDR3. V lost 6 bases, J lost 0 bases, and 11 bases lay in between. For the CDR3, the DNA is TGTGCCAGCAGGTCGGGAGCATCGAACACCGGGGAGCTGTTTTTT. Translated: CASRSGASNTGELFF.

The CDR3 loop reads CASSGVGGVETQYF. For the CDR3, the DNA is TGTGCCAGCAGCGGAGTCGGGGGCGTAGAGACCCAGTACTTC. The V and J genes are TRBV9 and TRBJ2-5; perhaps D is TRBD1 or TRBD2 (6 bases each). CDR3 length: 14 residues. Germline V gives CDR1 SGDLS, CDR2 YYNGEE. Deletions cut 3 bases from V and 4 bases from J, with 13 bases between.

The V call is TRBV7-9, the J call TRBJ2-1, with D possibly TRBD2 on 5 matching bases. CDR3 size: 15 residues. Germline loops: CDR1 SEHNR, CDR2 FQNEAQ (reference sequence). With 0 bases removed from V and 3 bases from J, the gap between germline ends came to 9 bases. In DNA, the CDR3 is TGTGCCAGCAGCTTAGCAGCGGCCAGCTACAATGAGCAGTTCTTC. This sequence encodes CASSLAAASYNEQFF. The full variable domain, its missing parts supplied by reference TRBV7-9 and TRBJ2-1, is DTGVSQNPRHKITKRGQNVTFRCDPISEHNRLYWYRQTLGQGPEFLTYFQNEAQLEKSRLLSDRFSAERPKGSFSTLEIQRTEQGDSAMYLCASSLAAASYNEQFFGPGTRLTVL.

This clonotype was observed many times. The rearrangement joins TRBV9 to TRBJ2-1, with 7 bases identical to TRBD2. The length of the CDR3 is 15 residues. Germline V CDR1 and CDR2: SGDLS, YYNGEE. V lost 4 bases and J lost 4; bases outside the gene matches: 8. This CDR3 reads CASSLSSGQYNEQFF. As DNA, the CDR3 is TGTGCCAGCAGCTTGTCTAGCGGCCAATACAATGAGCAGTTCTTC. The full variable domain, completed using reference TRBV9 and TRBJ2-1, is DSGVTQTPKHLITATGQRVTLRCSPRSGDLSVYWYQQSLDQGLQFLIQYYNGEERAKGNILERFSAQQFPDLHSELNLSSLELGDSALYFCASSLSSGQYNEQFFGPGTRLTVL.